These T cell receptor beta chains were read from a single sample in a study of CD8 T cells in Susac syndrome. Each CDR3 protein is one row after TCRdb ran MiXCR on the immunoSEQ multiplex PCR reads. The sample lists 150,000 or so distinct CDR3 sequences, about 91% occurring once. Specimen: CD4+ T cells from PBMCs. These receptors were obtained from a human donor in good health. The conserved cysteine and the conserved F or W are not part of the CDR3 here.

j_call v_call cdr3_aa
TRBJ1-5 TRBV4-1 ASSQDLSNQPQH
TRBJ2-5 TRBV3-1 ASSHTSEGTQY
TRBJ2-5 TRBV3-1 ASNPGLRRETQY
TRBJ1-4 TRBV5-1 ASSLDREQLF
TRBJ2-5 TRBV2 ASSGLAGLQETQY
TRBJ1-5 TRBV30 ACGTGQPQH
TRBJ2-1 TRBV28 ASSGTGTGGIHYNEQF
TRBJ2-7 TRBV4-1 ASSQDEYLRSSYEQY
TRBJ1-5 TRBV29-1 SVADRADQPQH
TRBJ1-5 TRBV20-1 SALNRGSGQPQH
TRBJ2-6 TRBV7-3 ASSTGEGANVLT
TRBJ1-2 TRBV3-1 ASSTGTQTDGYT
TRBJ2-3 TRBV29-1 SVGAGDITDTQY
TRBJ1-1 TRBV7-9 ASSSTGTGQTEAF
TRBJ2-1 TRBV5-1 ASSLGQGDNEQF
TRBJ1-1 TRBV24-1 ATSDSDRGHYTEAF
TRBJ2-4 TRBV5-1 ASSSQDTPDWDIQY
TRBJ1-2 TRBV15 ATNKRDRAGYT
TRBJ1-1 TRBV5-8 ASSLQGNRNTEAF
TRBJ1-2 TRBV7-9 ASSLVNWGHGYT
TRBJ1-1 TRBV28 ASGASAGGTEAF
TRBJ2-5 TRBV5-1 ASGLAGEETQY
TRBJ2-7 TRBV9 ASSPYTSSYEQY
TRBJ2-7 TRBV6-2/TRBV6-3 ASSLHTRTSASYEQY
TRBJ1-2 TRBV11-2 ASSSLGTYGYT
TRBJ2-5 TRBV12-3/TRBV12-4 ASSPTGTAETQY
TRBJ2-7 TRBV7-9 ASSGDRNAYEQY
TRBJ1-2 TRBV29-1 SGVGFWGYT
TRBJ1-6 TRBV5-1 ASSGVGGNSPLH